This T cell receptor (beta chain) was captured by sequencing in a study of blood T cell repertoires in COVID-19. About the research overall: Whether acute or convalescent, the COVID-19 samples came from the United States, Italy and Spain. PBMCs, B-cell-depleted T cells, or T cells provided the cDNA or gDNA that made up the material.

In the original analysis: Reference gene primer amplification in the assay estimated nucleated cell counts. Some clones are missing from TCRdb's copy, which holds only in-frame ones; the method was immunoSEQ multiplex PCR. For V, J and clone size, that table is used; D and trimming come from the DNA. Counted here are roughly 170,000 clones, 75% to 80% occurring once; the ten biggest clones make up less than 30%. V lost 6 bases to trimming and J lost 3 bases, with 15 bases between them. This CDR3 has 14 residues. Germline V gives CDR1 MNHEY, CDR2 SVGAGI. The chain joins TRBV6-5 to TRBJ2-7, with a possible D match to TRBD2 (5 bases). The source is a woman in her 70s with acute or convalescent COVID-19. Sequenced material: peripheral blood. This chain's CDR3 is CASSFNPRDYEQYF. The CDR3, as DNA: TGTGCCAGCAGCTTTAACCCGAGGGACTACGAGCAGTACTTC.